This T cell receptor (beta chain) was found in a study of cytomegalovirus exposure and HLA in healthy donors. Across the study: An analysis done earlier identified approximately 120 million unique TCR beta sequences from roughly 190 million T cells.

Overall study findings and caveats: A later analysis found most CMV-associated TCR beta chains apparently HLA-restricted. The study dropped some indistinguishable V segments, TRBV6-2 and TRBV6-3 among them. In a later analysis, V- and J-gene trimming of beta chains associated with a DCLRE1C missense variant, replicated independently.

As for this clone: Its cognate antigen is unknown.

Amplification used 60 Vbeta primers and 13 Jbeta primers. The table came from immunoSEQ multiplex PCR; TCRdb's copy has only in-frame clones and leaves some out. The sample consists of roughly 180,000 clones, around 76% of them appearing once. The germline V gene has CDR1 MDHEN and CDR2 SYDVKM. This CDR3 is built from 14 residues. The V segment lost 6 bases and the J segment 3 bases; nucleotides outside the gene matches: 4. This rearrangement joins TRBV28 to TRBJ2-7; 11 bases fit TRBD1. This TCR was recovered from a woman aged 25 to 39 in good health and CMV-seropositive. Sequences were obtained from PBMCs. CDR3 bases: TGTGCCAGCAGAGTGGACAGGGGGCTCTACGAGCAGTACTTC. Protein product: CASRVDRGLYEQYF.